The clone carrying this T cell receptor beta chain was counted ten times or more. Its antigen is unidentified. Patients aged 18 to 65 had newly diagnosed hyperthyroidism lasting under 2 months. Those patients with uncontrolled infection, other autoimmune disease, pregnancy or lactation were excluded. Blood was drawn at first hyperthyroidism diagnosis, before any ophthalmopathy symptoms. The data derive from a study of T cells in Graves' hyperthyroidism and ophthalmopathy. Study-wide results and limits: The model identified upcoming ophthalmopathy a median 6.5 months ahead of onset.

Germline CDR1 is MNHEY and CDR2 is SVGEGT. This CDR3 spans 17 amino acids. V was clipped by 0 bases and J by 2 bases, with 15 bases between them. RNA transcripts served as the template for amplifying TCR beta CDR3 regions. The TCR CDR3 was amplified in a first-round RT-PCR using the HTBI primer set. One entry per CDR3 protein results from TCRdb running MiXCR on the multiplex PCR reads. The table shows approximately 400,000 distinct CDR3 sequences, with 15% to 18% occurring only once. J is TRBJ2-3 and V is TRBV6-2 or TRBV6-3, with D hard to call. The source is a woman in her late teens or twenties with Graves' hyperthyroidism that later progressed to Graves' ophthalmopathy. Sequencing used blood. The CDR3 region is CASSYSTGSAITDTQYF. CDR3 DNA: TGTGCCAGCAGTTACTCGACTGGGTCGGCGATCACAGATACGCAGTATTTT.